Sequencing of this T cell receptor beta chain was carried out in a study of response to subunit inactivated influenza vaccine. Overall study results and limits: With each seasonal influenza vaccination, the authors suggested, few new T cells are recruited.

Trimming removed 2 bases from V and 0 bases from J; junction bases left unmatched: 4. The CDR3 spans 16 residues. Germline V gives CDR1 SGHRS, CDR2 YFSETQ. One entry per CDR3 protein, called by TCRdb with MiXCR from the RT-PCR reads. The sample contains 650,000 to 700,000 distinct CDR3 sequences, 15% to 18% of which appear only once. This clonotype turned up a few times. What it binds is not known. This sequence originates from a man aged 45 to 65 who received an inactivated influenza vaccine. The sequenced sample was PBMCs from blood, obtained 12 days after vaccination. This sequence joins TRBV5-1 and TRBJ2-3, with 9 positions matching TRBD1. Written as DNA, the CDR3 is TGCGCCAGCAGCTTCACGGGACAGGGTAGCACAGATACGCAGTATTTT. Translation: CASSFTGQGSTDTQYF.